This T cell receptor beta chain was observed in a study of CD8+ T cells in alopecia areata. The V gene lost 5 bases and the J gene lost 3 bases, with 11 bases spanning the gap. The CDR3 is made up of 14 amino acids. Germline V gene lookup returns CDR1 SEHNR and CDR2 FQNEAQ (reference sequence). The table lists this clone with a count of one. TCR sequencing used cDNA made by reverse transcription of extracted RNA. The table came from immunoSEQ multiplex PCR; TCRdb's copy has only in-frame clones and leaves some out. Among more than 95,000 clones listed, just over 85% were seen once. Treatment described: oral pan-JAK inhibitor, 5-10 mg twice daily.

Sequences were derived from CD8+ T cells sorted from blood, sampled at approximately week 30, from a patient treated with tofacitinib. The TCR was taken from a human donor with alopecia areata. The J gene is TRBJ2-1, the V gene TRBV7-9; maybe TRBD1 (6 bases). The CDR3 DNA reads as TGTGCCAGCAGCCAGTCGGACAGCTACAATGAGCAGTTCTTC. This gives the protein CASSQSDSYNEQFF. Full variable domain (outside the CDR3, taken from reference TRBV7-9 and TRBJ2-1): DTGVSQNPRHKITKRGQNVTFRCDPISEHNRLYWYRQTLGQGPEFLTYFQNEAQLEKSRLLSDRFSAERPKGSFSTLEIQRTEQGDSAMYLCASSQSDSYNEQFFGPGTRLTVL.